One and the same sample provided the 30 T cell receptor beta chains below, sequenced in a study of T cell changes during pregnancy in multiple sclerosis. Profiling relied on immunoSEQ multiplex PCR, and the TCRdb table lists in-frame clones only, not all of them. The data contain some 94,000 clones, around 93% of them seen just once; the ten biggest clones take up around 2%. Sample: peripheral blood, taken in the first trimester of pregnancy. Receptors originate from a female donor in good health, enrolled as a control in a pregnancy study.

The chain joins TRBV6-5 to TRBJ2-2, with D possibly TRBD1 on 5 matching bases. The CDR3 consists of 16 residues. The V end was cut by 3 bases, the J end by 0 bases, with 11 bases between. Germline CDR1 MNHEY, CDR2 SVGAGI. This chain's CDR3 is CASSYGPGTNTGELFF. The CDR3 DNA is TGTGCCAGCAGTTATGGTCCAGGGACGAACACCGGGGAGCTGTTTTTT.

The chain links TRBV7-3 to TRBJ2-1, with D perhaps matching TRBD1 (6 bases). Looked up from germline, CDR1 is SGHTA and CDR2 is FQGTGA. The CDR3 covers 14 residues. Trimming left V 5 bases short and J 3 bases short, with 11 bases between. CDR3 coding DNA: TGTGCCAGCAGCCCGACAGGTGGCTACAATGAGCAGTTCTTC. It translates to CASSPTGGYNEQFF.

The rearrangement links TRBV4-3 to TRBJ2-3; TRBD1 aligns across 8 bases. The length of the CDR3 is 17 residues. V shed 3 bases and J 1 base; nucleotides not matched to a gene: 9. Germline V gene data show CDR1 as LGHNA and CDR2 as YSLEER. The CDR3 is CASSQTFVGQGTDTQYF. The CDR3 DNA sequence: TGCGCCAGCAGCCAGACCTTCGTGGGACAGGGCACAGATACGCAGTATTTT.

The chain couples TRBV7-9 to TRBJ1-5, with 10 bases fitting TRBD1. The CDR3 is 15 residues long. V shed 1 base and J 7 bases; nucleotides not matched to a gene: 4. Germline values: CDR1 SEHNR, CDR2 FQNEAQ (reference sequence). The CDR3 loop reads CASSLGQGAKQPQHF. For the CDR3, the DNA is TGTGCCAGCAGCTTAGGACAGGGGGCAAAGCAGCCCCAGCATTTT. Full variable domain (rest looked up from reference TRBV7-9 and TRBJ1-5): DTGVSQNPRHKITKRGQNVTFRCDPISEHNRLYWYRQTLGQGPEFLTYFQNEAQLEKSRLLSDRFSAERPKGSFSTLEIQRTEQGDSAMYLCASSLGQGAKQPQHFGDGTRLSIL.

The V and J genes are TRBV30 and TRBJ2-7; possible D gene TRBD1, 5 bases. This CDR3 has 15 amino acids. The V and J ends lost 2 bases and 3 bases respectively, with 17 bases between them. Germline V gene sequence: CDR1 GTSNPN, CDR2 SVGIG (reference sequence). The CDR3 coding sequence is TGTGCCTGGAGTACCGCCGCTCAGGGTAACTACGAGCAGTACTTC. Translated, it gives CAWSTAAQGNYEQYF. The variable domain in full, completed from reference TRBV30 and TRBJ2-7, reads SQTIHQWPATLVQPVGSPLSLECTVEGTSNPNLYWYRQAAGRGLQLLFYSVGIGQISSEVPQNLSASRPQDRQFILSSKKLLLSDSGFYLCAWSTAAQGNYEQYFGPGTRLTVT.

This rearrangement joins TRBV7-2 to TRBJ2-6; D perhaps matches TRBD2 (6 bases). V lost 5 bases to trimming and J lost 1 base, with 18 bases between them. Germline loops: CDR1 SGHTA, CDR2 FQGNSA. The CDR3 has 18 residues. In DNA form, the CDR3 reads TGTGCCAGCAGCCCCTCCCGAGGGACTCAATCTGGGGCCAACGTCCTGACTTTC. Its protein is CASSPSRGTQSGANVLTF.

This clone was seen a single time. The rearrangement links TRBV7-8 to TRBJ1-6, with 9 positions matching TRBD1. The CDR3 is 15 amino acids. J was trimmed by 10 bases and V by 6 bases; bases with no gene match: 10. From germline, CDR1 is SGHVS and CDR2 FQNEAQ. Here the CDR3 DNA reads TGTGCCAGCAGTTCCGAGGGACAGGGATACTCACCCCTCCACTTT. Translation gives CASSSEGQGYSPLHF.

This chain joins TRBV14 and TRBJ1-1; D uncertain. The CDR3 spans 13 residues. Germline V CDR1 and CDR2: SGHDN, FVKESK. Trimming took off 2 bases at V and 6 bases at J, with 10 bases between the two ends. The CDR3 protein is CASSQPGGPEAFF. CDR3 bases: TGTGCCAGCAGCCAACCGGGAGGCCCTGAAGCTTTCTTT.

The chain recombines TRBV23-1 with TRBJ2-7, with D perhaps matching TRBD1 (6 bases). TRBV23-1 is flagged as an ORF with uncertain function. The CDR3 has 17 amino acids. Trimming took 1 base from V and 2 from J, leaving 18 bases between them. The CDR3 protein is CASSQCGTPRTAYEQYF. CDR3 nucleotide sequence: TGCGCCAGCAGTCAATGCGGCACCCCCCGGACAGCCTACGAGCAGTACTTC.

The chain couples TRBV7-9 to TRBJ1-4, with a weak D call TRBD1 (5 bases). The germline V gene has CDR1 SEHNR and CDR2 FQNEAQ (reference sequence). CDR3 length: 15 residues. The V end was cut by 1 base, the J end by 0 bases, with 6 bases between. The CDR3 loop is CASSLEGTTNEKLFF. The CDR3 DNA follows: TGTGCCAGCAGCTTAGAGGGGACAACTAATGAAAAACTGTTTTTT.

The genes are TRBV7-9 and TRBJ2-7; D call uncertain. Germline CDR1 SEHNR, CDR2 FQNEAQ (reference sequence). The CDR3 sequence is 16 residues long. Trimming left V 1 base short and J 7 bases short, with 20 bases between. CDR3 DNA: TGTGCCAGCAGCTTAGGGGCAGGCACCCCCTTGGGTGAGCAGTACTTC. Its protein is CASSLGAGTPLGEQYF.

The chain couples TRBV7-2 to TRBJ2-3; a weak D match, TRBD2 (7 bases). This CDR3 contains 15 residues. Deletions cut 5 bases from V and 14 bases from J, with 26 bases between. Germline V CDR1 and CDR2: SGHTA, FQGNSA. This chain's CDR3 is CASSPRTVTLAGPYF. As DNA, the CDR3 is TGTGCCAGCAGCCCCAGGACAGTTACCTTAGCGGGCCCGTATTTT.

This chain links TRBV6-5 with TRBJ1-1, with TRBD1 as a possible D gene (6 bases). Per the germline V gene, CDR1 is MNHEY and CDR2 is SVGAGI. This CDR3 spans 14 amino acids. V lost 4 bases, J lost 0 bases, and 9 bases lay in between. CDR3 nucleotide sequence: TGTGCCAGCAGTTGGGGACACCTGAACACTGAAGCTTTCTTT. This sequence encodes CASSWGHLNTEAFF.

This clone was detected only once. This chain links TRBV19 with TRBJ1-2; TRBD1 aligns across 7 bases. Germline CDR1 LNHDA, CDR2 SQIVND (reference sequence). J gave up 3 bases and V 5 bases, and 12 bases lay outside the gene matches. This CDR3 region has 16 residues. This chain's CDR3 is CASSPRRTGPHYGYTF. In nucleotides, the CDR3 is TGTGCCAGTAGTCCTCGCCGGACAGGCCCGCACTATGGCTACACCTTC.

This clone occurred once. The V and J genes are TRBV6-5 and TRBJ2-3; 11 nucleotides agree with TRBD2. The trim removed 3 bases at V and 4 bases at J, leaving 6 bases unmatched. Germline loops: CDR1 MNHEY, CDR2 SVGAGI. The CDR3 sequence is 16 residues long. The CDR3 DNA is TGTGCCAGCAGTTATTTCACTAGCGGGGGTCCAGATACGCAGTATTTT. This translates into CASSYFTSGGPDTQYF.

V gene TRBV10-3 combines with J gene TRBJ1-1, with D possibly TRBD1 on 5 matching bases. The CDR3 extends over 14 amino acids. Germline assignment: CDR1 ENHRY and CDR2 SYGVKD. Trimming removed 3 bases at V and 3 bases at J, with 11 bases between. The CDR3 DNA follows: TGTGCCATCAGTGACCTTGGGGGGGACACTGAAGCTTTCTTT. This codes for CAISDLGGDTEAFF.

The chain uses TRBV7-2 and TRBJ2-1, with 10 nucleotides matching TRBD2. The CDR3 has 15 amino acids. V was pared by 3 bases and J by 4 bases, with 3 bases of the junction left unmatched. CDR1 and CDR2 (germline): SGHTA, FQGNSA. The CDR3 sequence is CASSLGSGGYNEQFF. DNA for the CDR3: TGTGCCAGCAGCTTGGGTAGCGGGGGGTACAATGAGCAGTTCTTC.

CDR3 DNA sequence: TGTGCCAGCAGCGTAGTGAGGACAGGACGGGGAACTGAAGCTTTCTTT. Translated: CASSVVRTGRGTEAFF. The rearrangement joins TRBV9 to TRBJ1-1; 7 positions match TRBD1. The CDR3 length is 16 residues. Germline V gives CDR1 SGDLS, CDR2 YYNGEE. V shed 0 bases, J shed 5 bases, and the junction held 10 bases outside the gene matches.

J is TRBJ1-2 and V is TRBV9; 8 bases agree with TRBD1. Trimming took 0 bases from V and 7 from J; bases not matched to a gene: 14. Germline assignment: CDR1 SGDLS and CDR2 YYNGEE. The CDR3 is 17 amino acids. CDR3 loop: CASSVGKGTGPYVGYTF. The CDR3 nucleotides read TGTGCCAGCAGCGTAGGGAAAGGGACAGGCCCTTACGTTGGCTACACCTTC. The full variable domain, completed using reference TRBV9 and TRBJ1-2, is DSGVTQTPKHLITATGQRVTLRCSPRSGDLSVYWYQQSLDQGLQFLIQYYNGEERAKGNILERFSAQQFPDLHSELNLSSLELGDSALYFCASSVGKGTGPYVGYTFGSGTRLTVV.

The chain couples TRBV7-2 to TRBJ2-5; 8 bases are a match to TRBD1. Trimming at V came to 5 bases and at J to 4 bases, leaving 6 bases not matched to a gene. The CDR3 is 14 residues long. From germline, CDR1 is SGHTA and CDR2 FQGNSA. CDR3: CASSPRGRGETQYF. The DNA for the CDR3 is TGTGCCAGCAGCCCCAGGGGGCGAGGAGAGACCCAGTACTTC.

V is TRBV28 and J is TRBJ1-6; TRBD1 matches at 9 bases. The ends lost 5 bases at V and 3 bases at J; junction bases unmatched: 5. The germline V gene has CDR1 MDHEN and CDR2 SYDVKM. The CDR3 extends over 16 amino acids. CDR3: CASSAGTGLYNSPLHF. DNA for the CDR3: TGTGCCAGCAGTGCCGGGACAGGGCTCTATAATTCACCCCTCCACTTT.

This chain joins TRBV4-3 and TRBJ2-1; 10 bases are a match to TRBD1. This CDR3 comprises 15 residues. With V trimmed by 4 bases and J by 2 bases, 2 bases remained unmatched. Germline values: CDR1 LGHNA, CDR2 YSLEER. The CDR3 spells CASSPDRGTYNEQFF. The CDR3, as DNA: TGCGCCAGCAGCCCGGACAGGGGGACCTACAATGAGCAGTTCTTC.

The chain couples TRBV28 to TRBJ2-3; maybe TRBD1 (6 bases). Trimming removed 3 bases from V and 0 bases from J, with 7 bases in between. The CDR3 is 14 amino acids. The V gene's germline CDR1 is MDHEN and CDR2 SYDVKM. The CDR3 region has the DNA TGTGCCAGCAGTTTGGACAGAAGCACAGATACGCAGTATTTT. It encodes CASSLDRSTDTQYF.

This rearrangement joins TRBV27 to TRBJ1-2; the match to TRBD1 covers 8 bases. Germline loops: CDR1 MNHEY, CDR2 SMNVEV (reference sequence). There are 13 residues in the CDR3. Unmatched junction bases numbered 8, after V lost 7 bases and J lost 7 bases. This CDR3 reads CASTRTGLSGYTF. CDR3 DNA: TGTGCCAGCACTCGGACAGGGCTTAGTGGCTACACCTTC.

The chain joins TRBV23-1 to TRBJ2-7; 7 bases fit TRBD1. TRBV23-1 is noted as an ORF with a role that remains uncertain. The CDR3 is made up of 12 amino acids. The junction had 5 bases not matched to a gene; V was cut back by 9 bases and J by 3 bases. The chain's CDR3 is CARGGGHYEQYF. The CDR3 nucleotides are TGCGCCAGAGGGGGCGGACACTACGAGCAGTACTTC.

The chain uses TRBV9 and TRBJ2-3; 7 positions agree with TRBD2. Germline V CDR1 and CDR2: SGDLS, YYNGEE. Trimming cost V 3 bases and J 2 bases; bases outside gene matches: 12. The CDR3 contains 17 residues. CDR3 nucleotide sequence: TGTGCCAGCAGCGACCCGGTTGGGGGGGATAACACAGATACGCAGTATTTT. Translated, it gives CASSDPVGGDNTDTQYF.

This clone has only one observation. This chain links TRBV9 with TRBJ2-1; 8 positions match TRBD2. Germline CDR1 is SGDLS and CDR2 is YYNGEE. The V and J ends lost 4 bases and 4 bases, in that order; junction bases with no gene match: 13. The CDR3 length is 17 residues. CDR3 loop: CASSPTSGTRAYNEQFF. CDR3 in DNA: TGTGCCAGCAGCCCCACATCCGGGACTAGAGCGTACAATGAGCAGTTCTTC. Looking up the rest from reference TRBV9 and TRBJ2-1 gives the full variable domain: DSGVTQTPKHLITATGQRVTLRCSPRSGDLSVYWYQQSLDQGLQFLIQYYNGEERAKGNILERFSAQQFPDLHSELNLSSLELGDSALYFCASSPTSGTRAYNEQFFGPGTRLTVL.

J is TRBJ2-7 and V is TRBV5-6, with 7 positions matching TRBD2. Germline V gene lookup returns CDR1 SGHDT and CDR2 YYEEEE. J gave up 5 bases and V 2 bases, and 7 bases lay outside the gene matches. The CDR3 extends over 14 amino acids. The DNA for the CDR3 is TGTGCCAGCAGCTTATGGGGGGGGGATAACGAGCAGTACTTC. This translates into CASSLWGGDNEQYF.

V and J are TRBV9 and TRBJ2-7, with a tentative D call TRBD1 (6 bases). The V and J ends lost 4 bases and 5 bases respectively, with 16 bases between them. The germline gives CDR1 SGDLS, CDR2 YYNGEE. The CDR3 is 14 amino acids. CDR3 nucleotide sequence: TGTGCCAGCAGCCTGCAGGACAGTCGAGACGAGCAGTACTTC. It is translated as CASSLQDSRDEQYF.

V and J are TRBV2 and TRBJ2-7; a weak D match, TRBD2 (5 bases). CDR3 length: 8 amino acids. Germline-derived CDR1 and CDR2 are SNHLY and FYNNEI. The CDR3 nucleotides read TGTGCAAGAGGGGAGCAGTACTTC. As protein: CARGEQYF.